The entry below describes one T cell receptor (beta chain). These data are taken from a study of shared clonotypes between healthy human individuals. Healthy HIV-negative adults without recent acute infections or vaccinations served as donors. Some clones are missing from TCRdb's copy, which holds only in-frame ones; the method was immunoSEQ multiplex PCR. The sample contains more than 1.2 million clones, 98% to 99% of which appear only once. The CDR3 runs 16 residues. CDR1 MNHEY and CDR2 SVGAGI come from the germline V gene. V was cut by 0 bases and J by 3 bases, with 14 bases left in between. The genes are TRBV6-5 and TRBJ2-5, with D maybe TRBD1 (6 bases). The clonotype comes from a man aged 25 to 40 in good health. Sequenced material: naive CD4+ T cells sorted from blood. The subset is: CD45RA+ positively selected. The CDR3 reads CASSYSTITGKETQYF. In nucleotides, the CDR3 is TGTGCCAGCAGTTACTCCACAATAACAGGGAAAGAGACCCAGTACTTC.